Many counts were recorded for the clone carrying this T cell receptor (beta chain). Its antigen is as yet unknown. The data were taken from a study of CD8 T cells in ankylosing spondylitis. MiXCR, applied by TCRdb to the 5' RACE reads, yields one record per CDR3 protein. There are 350,000 or so distinct CDR3 sequences in the sample; around a tenth occur only once, and more than 7% lies in the top ten. Findings of the study overall: Researchers reportedly found disease-linked clones significantly enriched in matched ankylosing spondylitis synovial fluid.

The sample taken for sequencing was blood, either unsorted or a sorted T cell fraction (not recorded which). The source is a female donor with ankylosing spondylitis or in good health (not recorded which).

CDR3 DNA: TGCAGTGCACAGACCGGGACCACTATCGGTGGGGAGCAGTTCTTC. It encodes CSAQTGTTIGGEQFF. The chain links TRBV20-1 to TRBJ2-1; D assignment may be TRBD1 or TRBD2 (5 bases each). The CDR3 runs 15 residues. Germline assignment: CDR1 DFQATT and CDR2 SNEGSKA (reference sequence). The germline V and J ends were trimmed by 6 bases and 10 bases, with 25 bases remaining between them.